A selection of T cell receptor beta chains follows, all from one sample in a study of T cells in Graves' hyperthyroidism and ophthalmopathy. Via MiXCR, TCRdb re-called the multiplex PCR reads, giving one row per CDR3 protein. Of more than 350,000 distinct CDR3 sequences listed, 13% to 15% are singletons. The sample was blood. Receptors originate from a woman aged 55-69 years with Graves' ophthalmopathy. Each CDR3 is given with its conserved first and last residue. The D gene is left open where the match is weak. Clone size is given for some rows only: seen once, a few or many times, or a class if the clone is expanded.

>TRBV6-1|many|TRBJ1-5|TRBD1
TGTGCCAGCAGGGGACAGGGGCGGGGGATCAGCAATCAGCCCCAGCATTTT
CASRGQGRGISNQPQHF
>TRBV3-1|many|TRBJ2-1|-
TGTGCCAGCAGCCAAGATCTGGCACCCAGTTCCTACAATGAGCAGTTCTTC
CASSQDLAPSSYNEQFF
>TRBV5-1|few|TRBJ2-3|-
TGCGCCAGCAGCCCCTCTGGCGGGACGGGCACAGATACGCAGTATTTT
CASSPSGGTGTDTQYF
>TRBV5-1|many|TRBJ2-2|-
TGCGCCAGCAGCCACCACTCGGAGCCGAACACCGGGGAGCTGTTTTTT
CASSHHSEPNTGELFF
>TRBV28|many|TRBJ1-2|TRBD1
TGTGCCGGACAGGGGGCTTTCGACTATGGCTACACCTTC
CAGQGAFDYGYTF
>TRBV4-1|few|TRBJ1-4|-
TGCGCCAGCAGCCAAGATCGTACGCGCGGGGGGGACGAAAAACTGTTTTTT
CASSQDRTRGGDEKLFF
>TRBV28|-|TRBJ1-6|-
TGTGCCAGCAGAGGCCAGGGCGGATCACCCCTCCACTTT
CASRGQGGSPLHF
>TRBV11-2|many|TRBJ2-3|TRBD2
TGTGCCAGCAGCACCGGGACTAGCGGTGGGGCGGGCACAGATACGCAGTATTTT
CASSTGTSGGAGTDTQYF
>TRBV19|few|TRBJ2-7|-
TGTGCCACCCGACTAGACTCAAGCTCCTACGAGCAGTACTTC
CATRLDSSSYEQYF
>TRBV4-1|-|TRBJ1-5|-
TGCGCCAGCAGCCCCGGGACAACACGCAATCAGCCCCAGCATTTT
CASSPGTTRNQPQHF
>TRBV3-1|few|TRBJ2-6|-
TGTGCCAGCAGCGCAGACAGCTCTGGGGCCAACGTCCTGACTTTC
CASSADSSGANVLTF
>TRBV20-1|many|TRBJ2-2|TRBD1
TGCAGTGCCCAGGACAGGGGTCGCGGGGAGCTGTTTTTT
CSAQDRGRGELFF
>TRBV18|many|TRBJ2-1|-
TGTGCCAGCCCCGAGGATGAGCAGTTCTTC
CASPEDEQFF
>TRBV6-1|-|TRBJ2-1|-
TGTGCCAGCAGTGTTCTGAGCTTCAATGAGCAGTTCTTC
CASSVLSFNEQFF
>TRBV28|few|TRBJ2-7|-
TGTGCCAGCAGTTTACACCTCTACGAGCAGTACTTC
CASSLHLYEQYF
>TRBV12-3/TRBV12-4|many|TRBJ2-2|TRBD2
TGTGCCAGCAGTCCCCGGCTAGCGGGACAGAACACCGGGGAGCTGTTTTTT
CASSPRLAGQNTGELFF
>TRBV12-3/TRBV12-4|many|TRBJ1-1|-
TGTGCCAGCACTCCCCAGGGCAGGGGTGGCACTGAAGCTTTCTTT
CASTPQGRGGTEAFF
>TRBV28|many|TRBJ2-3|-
TGTGCCAGCAGAGGGGCCGGGATCAGGGCAGATACGCAGTATTTT
CASRGAGIRADTQYF
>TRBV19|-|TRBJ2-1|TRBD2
TGTGCCAGTGCCCCAGTAGCGGGAGTGGAGCAGTTCTTC
CASAPVAGVEQFF
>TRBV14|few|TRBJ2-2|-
TGTGCCAGCAGCCAGTCTGGGAGGACCGGGGAGCTGTTTTTT
CASSQSGRTGELFF
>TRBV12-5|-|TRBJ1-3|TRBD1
TGTGCTAGTGGTTTGCGGACAGGACCCAGGGAAAATCTGAGGGCTGATTTT
CASGLRTGPRENLRADF
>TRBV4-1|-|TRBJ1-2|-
TGCGCCAGCAGCCCCTTGGCGACTGACGGCTACACCTTC
CASSPLATDGYTF
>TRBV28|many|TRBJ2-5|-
TGTGCCAGCAGTTTAACCGGGACTGTGGCGGAGACCCAGTACTTC
CASSLTGTVAETQYF